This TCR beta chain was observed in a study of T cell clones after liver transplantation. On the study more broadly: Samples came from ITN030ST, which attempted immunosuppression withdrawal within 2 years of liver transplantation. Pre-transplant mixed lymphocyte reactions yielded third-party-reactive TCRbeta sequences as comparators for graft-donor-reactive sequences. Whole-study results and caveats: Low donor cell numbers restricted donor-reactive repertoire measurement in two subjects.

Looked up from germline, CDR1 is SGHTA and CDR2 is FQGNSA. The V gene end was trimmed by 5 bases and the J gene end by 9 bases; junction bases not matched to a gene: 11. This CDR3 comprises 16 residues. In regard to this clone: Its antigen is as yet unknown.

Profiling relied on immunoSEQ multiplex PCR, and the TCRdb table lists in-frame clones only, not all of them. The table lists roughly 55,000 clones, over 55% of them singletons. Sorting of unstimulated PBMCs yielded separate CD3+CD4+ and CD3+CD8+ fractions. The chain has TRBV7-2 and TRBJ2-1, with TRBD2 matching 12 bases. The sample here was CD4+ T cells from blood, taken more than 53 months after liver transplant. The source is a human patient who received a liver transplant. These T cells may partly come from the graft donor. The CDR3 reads CASSPARLAGGSEQFF. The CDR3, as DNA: TGTGCCAGCAGCCCAGCCCGGCTAGCGGGGGGGTCTGAGCAGTTCTTC.